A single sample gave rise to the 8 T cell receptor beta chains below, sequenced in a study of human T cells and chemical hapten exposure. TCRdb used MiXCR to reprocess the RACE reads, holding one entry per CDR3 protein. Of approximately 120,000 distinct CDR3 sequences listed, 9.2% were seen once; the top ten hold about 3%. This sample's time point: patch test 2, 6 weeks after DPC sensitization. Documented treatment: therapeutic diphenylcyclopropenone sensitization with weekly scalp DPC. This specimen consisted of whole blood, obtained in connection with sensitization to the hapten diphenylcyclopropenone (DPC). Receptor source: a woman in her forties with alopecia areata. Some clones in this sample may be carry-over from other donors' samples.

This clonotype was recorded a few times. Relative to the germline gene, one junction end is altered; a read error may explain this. The CDR3 reads CASSQVSMDGSVF. Here the CDR3 DNA reads TGCGCCAGCAGCCAAGTCTCTATGGACGGCTCTGTTTTC. The chain is built from TRBV4-1 and TRBJ1-2; no definite D call. The CDR3 contains 13 residues. From germline, CDR1 is MGHRA and CDR2 YSYEKL.

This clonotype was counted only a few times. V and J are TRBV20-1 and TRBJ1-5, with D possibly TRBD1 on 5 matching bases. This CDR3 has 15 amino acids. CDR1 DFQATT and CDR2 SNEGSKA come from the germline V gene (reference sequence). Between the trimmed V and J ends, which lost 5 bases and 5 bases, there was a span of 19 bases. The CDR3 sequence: CSAGRVGDPYQPQHF. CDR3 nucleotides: TGCAGTGCTGGGCGCGTGGGGGACCCTTATCAGCCCCAGCATTTT.

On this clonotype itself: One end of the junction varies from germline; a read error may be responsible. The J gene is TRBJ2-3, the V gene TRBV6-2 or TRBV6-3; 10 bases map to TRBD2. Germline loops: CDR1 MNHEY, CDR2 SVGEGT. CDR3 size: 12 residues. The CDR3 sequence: CASSSSGGASHF. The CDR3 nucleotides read TGTGCCAGCAGTTCCAGCGGGGGGGCATCTCATTTT.

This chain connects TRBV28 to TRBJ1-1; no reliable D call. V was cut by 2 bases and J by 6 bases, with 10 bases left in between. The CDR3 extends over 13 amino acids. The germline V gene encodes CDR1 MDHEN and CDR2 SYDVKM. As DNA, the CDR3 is TGTGCCAGCAGTTTAGGGATGTACGCTGAAGCTTTCTTT. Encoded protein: CASSLGMYAEAFF.

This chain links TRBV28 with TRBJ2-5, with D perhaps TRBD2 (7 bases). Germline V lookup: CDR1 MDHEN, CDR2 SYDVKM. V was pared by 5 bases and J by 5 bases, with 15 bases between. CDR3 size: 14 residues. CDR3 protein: CASSLRGGSETQYF. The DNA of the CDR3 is TGTGCCAGCAGTCTAAGGGGGGGGAGTGAGACCCAGTACTTC.

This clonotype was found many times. The CDR3 here is CATSREATLGTEAFF. The CDR3 nucleotides read TGTGCCACCAGCAGAGAGGCGACTCTGGGCACTGAAGCTTTCTTT. The V call is TRBV15, the J call TRBJ1-1, with D unclear. Trimming removed 0 bases at V and 4 bases at J, with 12 bases between. The length of the CDR3 is 15 residues. Germline CDR1 and CDR2: LNHNV and YYDKDF (reference sequence).

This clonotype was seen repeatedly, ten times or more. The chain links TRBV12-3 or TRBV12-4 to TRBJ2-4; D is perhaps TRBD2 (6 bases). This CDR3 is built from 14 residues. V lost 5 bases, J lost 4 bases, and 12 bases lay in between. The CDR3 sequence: CASSPPGTKNIQYF. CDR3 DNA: TGTGCCAGCAGTCCCCCCGGGACTAAAAACATTCAGTACTTC.

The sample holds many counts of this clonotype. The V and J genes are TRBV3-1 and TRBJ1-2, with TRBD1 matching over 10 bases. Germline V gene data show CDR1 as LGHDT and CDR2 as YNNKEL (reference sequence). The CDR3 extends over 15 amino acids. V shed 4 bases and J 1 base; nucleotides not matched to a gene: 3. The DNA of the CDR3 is TGTGCCAGCAGCCCGGGACAGGGGAATAACTATGGCTACACCTTC. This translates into CASSPGQGNNYGYTF. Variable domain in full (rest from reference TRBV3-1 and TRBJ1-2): DTAVSQTPKYLVTQMGNDKSIKCEQNLGHDTMYWYKQDSKKFLKIMFSYNNKELIINETVPNRFSPKSPDKAHLNLHINSLELGDSAVYFCASSPGQGNNYGYTFGSGTRLTVV.